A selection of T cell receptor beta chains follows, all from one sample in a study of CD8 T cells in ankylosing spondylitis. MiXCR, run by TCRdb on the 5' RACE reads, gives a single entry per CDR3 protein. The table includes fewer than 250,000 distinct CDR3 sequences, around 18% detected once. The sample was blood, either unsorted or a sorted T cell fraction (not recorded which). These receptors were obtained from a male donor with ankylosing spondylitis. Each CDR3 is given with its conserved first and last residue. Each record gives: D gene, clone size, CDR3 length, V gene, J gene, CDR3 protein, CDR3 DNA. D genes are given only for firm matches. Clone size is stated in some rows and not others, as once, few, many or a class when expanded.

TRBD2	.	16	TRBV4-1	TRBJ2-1	CASSQGLSGGEDEQFF	TGCGCCAGCAGCCAAGGGTTAAGCGGGGGGGAGGATGAGCAGTTCTTC
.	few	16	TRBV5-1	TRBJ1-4	CASSWGQAATNEKLFF	TGCGCCAGCAGCTGGGGCCAGGCTGCAACTAATGAAAAACTGTTTTTT
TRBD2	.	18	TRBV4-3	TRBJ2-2	CASSQESLAGQNTGELFF	TGCGCCAGCAGCCAAGAAAGTCTAGCGGGACAGAACACCGGGGAGCTGTTTTTT
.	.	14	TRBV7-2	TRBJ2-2	CASSSRVRTGGLFF	TGTGCCAGCAGCTCCAGGGTCCGCACCGGGGGGCTGTTTTTT
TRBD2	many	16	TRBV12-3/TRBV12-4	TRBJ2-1	CASSFGGARLHNEQFF	TGTGCCAGCAGTTTCGGGGGGGCGAGACTCCACAATGAGCAGTTCTTC
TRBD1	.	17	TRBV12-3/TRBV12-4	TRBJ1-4	CASSFSGTGGANEKLFF	TGTGCCAGCAGTTTCTCCGGGACAGGGGGAGCTAATGAAAAACTGTTTTTT
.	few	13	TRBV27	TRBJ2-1	CASSPGLHNEQFF	TGTGCCAGCAGCCCGGGACTTCACAATGAGCAGTTCTTC
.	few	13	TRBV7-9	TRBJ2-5	CASSSFQKETQYF	TGTGCCAGCAGCTCCTTTCAGAAAGAGACCCAGTACTTC
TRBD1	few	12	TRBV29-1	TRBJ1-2	CSVPGTGYGYTF	TGCAGCGTACCCGGGACAGGGTATGGCTACACCTTC
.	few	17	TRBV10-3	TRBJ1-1	CAISESNSRGGDTEAFF	TGTGCCATCAGTGAGTCGAACAGCCGGGGTGGTGACACTGAAGCTTTCTTT
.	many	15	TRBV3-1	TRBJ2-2	CASSQDSPNTGELFF	TGTGCCAGCAGCCAAGATTCGCCGAACACCGGGGAGCTGTTTTTT
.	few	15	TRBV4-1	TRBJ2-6	CASSHLPSGANVLTF	TGCGCCAGCAGCCATCTGCCCTCTGGGGCCAACGTCCTGACTTTC
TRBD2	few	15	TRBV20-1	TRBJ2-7	CSARGLAGLPYEQYF	TGCAGTGCTAGAGGGCTAGCGGGGCTCCCCTACGAGCAGTACTTC
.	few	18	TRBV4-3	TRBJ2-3	CASSQDRVWGPSTDTQYF	TGCGCCAGCAGCCAAGATCGGGTCTGGGGACCTAGCACAGATACGCAGTATTTT
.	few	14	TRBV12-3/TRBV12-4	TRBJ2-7	CASREGLGAYEQYF	TGTGCCAGCAGGGAGGGTTTAGGGGCCTACGAGCAGTACTTC
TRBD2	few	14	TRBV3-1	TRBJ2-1	CASRKREGDNEQFF	TGTGCCAGCAGGAAGCGGGAGGGGGACAATGAGCAGTTCTTC
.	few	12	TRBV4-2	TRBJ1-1	CASSHVHAEAFF	TGTGCCAGCAGCCACGTGCACGCTGAAGCTTTCTTT
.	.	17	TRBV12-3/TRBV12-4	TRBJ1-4	CASSDSIGGTEGEKLFF	TGTGCCAGCAGTGATTCGATCGGGGGCACTGAAGGGGAAAAACTGTTTTTT
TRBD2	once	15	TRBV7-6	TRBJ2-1	CASSTAPGTSKEQFF	TGTGCCAGCAGCACCGCACCCGGGACTAGCAAAGAGCAGTTCTTC
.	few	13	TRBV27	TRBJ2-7	CASSEQGSYEQYF	TGTGCCAGCAGCGAACAGGGATCCTACGAGCAGTACTTC
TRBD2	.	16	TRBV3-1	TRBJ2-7	CASSQATGVLADEQYF	TGTGCCAGCAGCCAAGCCACCGGGGTTCTAGCGGACGAGCAGTACTTC
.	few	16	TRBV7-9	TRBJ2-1	CASSPPVQGSYNEQFF	TGTGCCAGCAGCCCGCCGGTGCAGGGATCCTACAATGAGCAGTTCTTC
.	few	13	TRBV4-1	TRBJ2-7	CASSQVDNYEQYF	TGCGCCAGCAGCCAGGTGGACAACTACGAGCAGTACTTC
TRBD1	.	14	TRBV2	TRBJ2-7	CASSDPDRGYEQYF	TGTGCCAGCAGTGATCCGGACAGGGGCTACGAGCAGTACTTC
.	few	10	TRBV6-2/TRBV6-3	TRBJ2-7	CASRGHEQYF	TGTGCCTCCAGGGGTCACGAGCAGTACTTC
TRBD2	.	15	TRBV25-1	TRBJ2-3	CASSEFSGSADTQYF	TGTGCCAGCAGTGAGTTTAGCGGGAGCGCAGATACGCAGTATTTT
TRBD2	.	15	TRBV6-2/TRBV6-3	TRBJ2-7	CASSGGASGLYEQYF	TGTGCCAGCAGCGGGGGGGCTAGCGGGCTTTACGAGCAGTACTTC
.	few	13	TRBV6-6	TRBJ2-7	CASSYSYSYEQYF	TGTGCCAGCAGTTACTCGTACTCCTACGAGCAGTACTTC
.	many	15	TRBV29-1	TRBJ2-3	CSVEIAEEVTDTQYF	TGCAGCGTTGAGATAGCGGAGGAGGTCACAGATACGCAGTATTTT
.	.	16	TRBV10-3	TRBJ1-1	CAISESMTDMNTEAFF	TGTGCCATCAGTGAGTCGATGACAGATATGAACACTGAAGCTTTCTTT
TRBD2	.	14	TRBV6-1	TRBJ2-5	CASSGSSGQETQYF	TGTGCCAGCAGTGGATCTAGCGGACAAGAGACCCAGTACTTC
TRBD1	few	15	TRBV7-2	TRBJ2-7	CASSANRGRYYEQYF	TGTGCCAGCAGCGCGAACAGGGGGCGATACTACGAGCAGTACTTC
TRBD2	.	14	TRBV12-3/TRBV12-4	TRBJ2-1	CASSLPVGGNEQFF	TGTGCCAGCAGTTTACCGGTGGGGGGGAATGAGCAGTTCTTC
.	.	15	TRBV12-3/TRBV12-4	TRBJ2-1	CASSLGSASYNEQFF	TGTGCCAGCAGTTTAGGGTCAGCCTCCTACAATGAGCAGTTCTTC
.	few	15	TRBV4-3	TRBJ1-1	CASSQEAGMNTEAFF	TGCGCCAGCAGCCAAGAGGCAGGGATGAACACTGAAGCTTTCTTT
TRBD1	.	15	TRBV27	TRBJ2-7	CASSSGTGGIDEQYF	TGTGCCAGCAGTTCTGGGACAGGGGGCATCGACGAGCAGTACTTC
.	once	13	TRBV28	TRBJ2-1	CASSLVADNEQFF	TGTGCCAGCAGTTTGGTAGCGGACAATGAGCAGTTCTTC
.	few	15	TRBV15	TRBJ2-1	CATSMGLSGPNEQFF	TGTGCCACCAGCATGGGGCTAAGCGGACCTAATGAGCAGTTCTTC
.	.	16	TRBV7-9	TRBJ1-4	CASSPPLDIEREKLFF	TGTGCCAGCAGCCCTCCCCTTGACATCGAACGGGAAAAACTGTTTTTT
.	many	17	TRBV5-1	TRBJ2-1	CASSLTDPSFSYNEQFF	TGCGCCAGCAGCTTGACAGACCCTAGTTTTTCCTACAATGAGCAGTTCTTC
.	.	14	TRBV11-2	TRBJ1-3	CASRDGRYGNTIYF	TGTGCCAGCAGAGATGGGAGATATGGAAACACCATATATTTT
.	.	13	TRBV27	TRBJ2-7	CASSFGESYEQYF	TGTGCCAGCAGTTTTGGGGAGTCCTACGAGCAGTACTTC
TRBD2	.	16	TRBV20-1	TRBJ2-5	CSARAPILAVQETQYF	TGCAGTGCTAGAGCTCCAATTCTAGCGGTCCAAGAGACCCAGTACTTC
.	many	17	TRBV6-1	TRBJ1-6	CASRGMTTPEGNSPLHF	TGTGCCAGCAGGGGGATGACAACCCCGGAGGGTAATTCACCCCTCCACTTT
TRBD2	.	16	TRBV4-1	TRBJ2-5	CASSQSPGLAIETQYF	TGCGCCAGCAGCCAGTCTCCGGGACTAGCTATAGAGACCCAGTACTTC
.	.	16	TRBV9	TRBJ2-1	CASSVASLARYNEQFF	TGTGCCAGCAGCGTAGCGTCGCTAGCAAGATACAATGAGCAGTTCTTC
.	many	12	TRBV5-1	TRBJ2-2	CASMGETGELFF	TGCGCCAGCATGGGAGAGACCGGGGAGCTGTTTTTT
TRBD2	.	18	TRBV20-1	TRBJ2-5	CSARKPGLAGAPQETQYF	TGCAGTGCTAGAAAACCGGGACTAGCGGGGGCCCCACAAGAGACCCAGTACTTC
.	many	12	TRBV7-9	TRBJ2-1	CASSLGFNEQFF	TGCGCCAGCAGCTTGGGGTTCAATGAGCAGTTCTTC
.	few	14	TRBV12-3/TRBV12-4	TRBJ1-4	CASSPRAHPEKLFF	TGTGCCAGCAGTCCCAGGGCGCACCCTGAAAAACTGTTTTTT
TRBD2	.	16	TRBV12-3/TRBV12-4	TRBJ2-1	CASSFATSGGYNEQFF	TGTGCCAGCAGTTTCGCCACTAGCGGGGGGTACAATGAGCAGTTCTTC